One T cell receptor (beta chain) is described in this entry. The CDR3 is made up of 13 amino acids. Trimming pared 5 bases from V and 6 bases from J, leaving 13 bases between. Germline-derived CDR1 and CDR2 are GTSNPN and SVGIG (reference sequence). This entry is derived from a study of cytomegalovirus exposure and HLA in healthy donors. Study background: Unique TCRs from HLA-typed donors, around 79 million of them, were held in an early data release.

Vbeta (60) and Jbeta (13) primers were used in the PCR. Here immunoSEQ multiplex PCR was the method, and the copy in TCRdb shows in-frame clones only, minus some. The data show 150,000 to 190,000 clones, with about 85% seen just once and roughly 2.3% held by the top ten. The source of this sequence is a woman younger than 30 in good health and CMV-seronegative. The V gene is TRBV30, the J gene TRBJ1-4, with D maybe TRBD1 (6 bases). The sample was PBMCs. The chain's CDR3 is CAWANTGYEKLFF. The CDR3 DNA follows: TGTGCCTGGGCGAATACAGGGTATGAAAAACTGTTTTTT.